This T cell receptor beta chain was retrieved from a study of post-analysis software for immune sequencing data (dated by TCRdb to the mid-2010s). At the level of the whole study: Disease courses on record covered relapsing-remitting, secondary progressive and progressive-relapsing multiple sclerosis, though some patients had no subtype annotation. Patient repertoires were compared against around 10 previously published healthy control repertoires from donors aged about 6 to 25 years. A subset of samples was prepared in parallel using single-end sample barcoding, then pooled and co-amplified after Illumina adapter ligation.

CDR1 and CDR2, looked up from the germline V gene (reference sequence), are DFQATT and SNEGSKA. The CDR3 covers 13 residues, taking in both the cysteine and the phenylalanine. The read is trimmed to its CDR3 DNA, 39 bases read in frame from base 1. V lost 6 bases and J lost 6 bases; the stretch between them is 15 bases long. To demonstrate the VDJtools post-analysis software, the study profiled TCR beta repertoires from the peripheral blood of about 13 young patients with multiple sclerosis. The patients with multiple sclerosis were children and adolescents between 6 and 15 years of age. The full study reports these points: Normalized Chao1 diversity was significantly lower in multiple sclerosis patients than controls, suggesting substantial peripheral T-cell clonal expansion. Strong co-clustering of samples prepared in the same batch was shown by direct clustering with F measure, prompting a batch-effect correction. Significantly higher frequencies in patients than in controls were found for several TRBV segments, including TRBV5-6, TRBV5-1 and TRBV20-1. The multiple sclerosis patient group was slightly younger than the control group.

The method behind the library was PCR. TCRdb names Illumina HiSeq 2500 as the instrument used. Unique molecular identifiers were incorporated into TCR beta cDNA libraries to reduce PCR and sequencing biases. Per 1 to 10 million input T cells, some 500,000 cDNA molecules were obtained, such that each molecule approximated one T cell. The patient libraries were prepared and sequenced with the same protocol used for the earlier healthy control dataset. Within a given batch, samples were prepared together, multiplexed and sequenced on the same HiSeq lane. Processing in the source paper ran as follows. MIGEC was used to process the raw barcoded reads, and molecular identifier groups with only a single read were discarded before consensus assembly and CDR3 extraction. VDJtools was used for post-analysis of the clonotype tables, with diversity normalized by down-sampling every dataset to the smallest sample size. To correct batch-related cross-sample contamination, repertoire overlap clustering matched CDR3 amino acid sequences but not nucleotide sequences. TCRdb took the public reads, trimmed them with fastp at Q25, ran MiXCR for clone calling and kept in-frame beta chains. Each CDR3 protein gets just one entry, which takes the most common genes and DNA from the rows behind it. What appears here as the V and J calls and clone size reflects TCRdb's work, not the paper's. Across this sample there are 820,000 or so distinct CDR3 sequences, with about 50% seen only once. Roughly 4.4% of the sample belongs to the ten largest clones.

Points on this clonotype: Its target antigen remains unknown. No quality values exist for individual bases; no much larger clone is one base distant.

The sequenced sample consisted of blood. This clonotype originated in a girl aged 5-17 years with multiple sclerosis. In this chain, TRBV20-1 is recombined with TRBJ2-1; the D segment might be TRBD1 or TRBD2, since each matches 5 bases. The DNA sequence is as follows: TGCAGTGCCGACGGGACGTGGGGCAATGAGCAGTTCTTC. It encodes CSADGTWGNEQFF.